This T cell receptor (beta chain) was identified during a study of Graves' ophthalmopathy and Graves' hyperthyroidism (dated by TCRdb to 2016 to 2019). In terms of the full investigation: Peripheral blood was collected at initial diagnosis, before any treatment. In total, some 140 blood samples were TCR-sequenced: 40 to 45 ophthalmopathy, under 80 hyperthyroidism and some 17 hyperthyroidism-to-ophthalmopathy patients. In roughly 6 hyperthyroidism patients, T-cell repertoires of thyroid tissue and blood were compared. An independent validation cohort was composed of fewer than 20 hyperthyroidism patients and around 16 patients who later progressed from hyperthyroidism to ophthalmopathy. The study used signatures of the TCR beta repertoire to tell Graves' ophthalmopathy apart from Graves' hyperthyroidism and to predict which patients would progress to ophthalmopathy. Following sampling, methimazole starting at 30 mg daily was administered to hyperthyroidism patients, and high-dose intravenous methylprednisolone was administered to ophthalmopathy patients. The roughly 100 discovery patients were randomly divided into training and test sets at a 7:3 ratio. To explore V-J signatures distinguishing ophthalmopathy from hyperthyroidism, a discovery set of about 99 patients (roughly 42 ophthalmopathy, about 57 stable hyperthyroidism) was enrolled. Results and caveats for the whole study, not just this receptor: The 13-signature model separated ophthalmopathy from stable hyperthyroidism with about 86% sensitivity and about 81% specificity in cross-validation, and 80%/75% in the test set. In validation, the model predicted ophthalmopathy progression with nearly 71% sensitivity and approximately 72% specificity; approximately 12 predicted patients were CT-confirmed with GO in a median of approximately 6.5 months. Most of the expanded thyroid clonotypes with a frequency above 0.001 were also detected in blood, and it was suggested that the thyroid immune response may be reflected by blood repertoires. No statistical method was used to predetermine the sample size, and group allocation was not hidden from the investigators.

For repertoire sequencing, the TCR beta CDR3 regions were amplified from RNA transcripts. The first round of RT-PCR was done with HTBI primers and the Qiagen OneStep RT-PCR kit, and was followed by a second round of multiplex PCR, then size selection and purification. Sequencing of the libraries was carried out on an Illumina HiSeq2000 in paired-end mode with 100 bp reads. As for the original processing: SOAPnuke was used to process the reads, throwing out any read that had adapters, had uncalled bases, had a mean Phred below 15, or lacked an exact constant-primer or identifier match. High-quality paired reads were merged with COPE v1.2.5. Each unique nucleotide sequence was treated as a clonotype, and MiTCR v1.1 was used to align the clonotypes to the IMGT TRB V, D and J references. Only V-J combinations with frequency above 0.0001 were analysed, covering around 99% of repertoires. For each V-J combination, a TCR clonal expansion and chaos score was defined as F50 clonal expansion divided by the chaos observed in the TCRdist matrix. Features were reduced by Welch's t-statistics and random forest to some 13 V-J combinations, which fed a naive Bayes classifier. The Morisita-Horn index was used to measure how similar the thyroid and blood repertoires were. TCRdb passed the public sequencing reads through fastp at Q25 and MiXCR, retaining productive beta sequences. A single entry per CDR3 protein holds the most common genes and DNA from its merged rows. The V and J calls and clone size are TCRdb's, not the authors'. The sample profile shows about 400,000 distinct CDR3 sequences; about 16% of them were found once. The top ten clones comprise 1.6% of the sample.

Patients with ophthalmopathy had moderately to severely active disease, with a Clinical Activity Score of 3 or more, a NOSPECS grade of 4 or more, and a disease duration of less than 3 months. Patients with other autoimmune diseases, uncontrolled infections, pregnancy or lactation were excluded. Clinical symptoms, serum thyroxine, TRAb, thyroid ultrasound and orbital computed tomography were used for diagnosis. Using Ficoll-Paque density gradient centrifugation, PBMCs were isolated from 9.5 to 10 ml of fresh peripheral blood. Total RNA was extracted with Trizol reagent and quality-checked on an Agilent 2100 Bioanalyzer. This clonotype was seen at least ten times. Which antigen it targets is not known. The input lacks base qualities; no much larger clone sits a single base away. CDR1 and CDR2 (SQVTM, ANQGSEA) derive from the germline V gene. From the cysteine up to the phenylalanine, the CDR3 has a length of 15 residues. This entry keeps only the CDR3 DNA: 45 bases, framed from base 1. V is cut by 1 base and J by 5 bases, and the space between the germline ends is 18 bases.

The TCR comes from a woman aged 18-29 years with Graves' ophthalmopathy. Donor details come from another sample of the same person, matched by shared clones. What was sequenced was peripheral blood. The chain couples TRBV29-1 to TRBJ2-7; the D segment might be TRBD1 or TRBD2, since each matches 6 bases. The DNA sequence is TGCAGCGTTGAAGGCTGGAGGGGGGCTCGGGACGAGCAGTACTTC. The translation is CSVEGWRGARDEQYF.